This passage covers 20 T cell receptor beta chains from one sample sequenced in a study of OX40 agonist ivuxolimab in advanced cancers. TCRdb's copy holds only in-frame clones and misses some; the assay was immunoSEQ multiplex PCR. The profile shows tens of thousands of clones, 85% to 90% of them singletons. The sequencing used CD4+ or CD8+ T cells sorted from blood, collected in a trial of the OX40 agonist ivuxolimab. Every receptor here comes from an adult with an advanced solid tumor such as melanoma, head and neck, liver or kidney cancer.

V usage is TRBV28 and J usage is TRBJ1-3; D call uncertain. Per germline, CDR1 MDHEN and CDR2 SYDVKM. CDR3 size: 13 residues. Trimming removed 2 bases at V and 7 bases at J, with 9 bases between. The CDR3 sequence: CASSLRNSNTIYF. For the CDR3, the DNA is TGTGCCAGCAGTTTACGAAATTCCAACACCATATATTTT.

Here the CDR3 reads CASSPPYNEQFF. Here the CDR3 DNA reads TGTGCCAGCAGCCCCCCGTACAATGAGCAGTTCTTC. The chain links TRBV6-5 to TRBJ2-1; D remains unclear. Germline-derived CDR1 and CDR2 are MNHEY and SVGAGI. Trimming removed 6 bases at V and 4 bases at J, with 7 bases between. The CDR3 spans 12 residues.

The CDR3 region is CASSLSRDNEQFF. The CDR3, as DNA: TGCGCCAGCAGCCTCTCCCGGGACAATGAGCAGTTCTTC. V usage is TRBV5-1 and J usage is TRBJ2-1; no reliable D call. The germline V gene encodes CDR1 SGHRS and CDR2 YFSETQ. The CDR3 length is 13 residues. Trimming removed 4 bases at V and 5 bases at J, with 10 bases between.

The chain recombines TRBV5-6 with TRBJ1-3; 8 positions match TRBD1. After removal of 2 bases from V and 4 bases from J, the junction contained 2 bases not matched to a gene. The CDR3 length is 14 residues. Germline CDR1 reads SGHDT; CDR2 reads YYEEEE. CDR3 loop: CASSFRDRGNTIYF. In DNA, the CDR3 is TGTGCCAGCAGCTTTCGGGACAGGGGAAACACCATATATTTT.

This rearrangement joins TRBV5-6 to TRBJ2-5; D unclear. There are 13 residues in the CDR3. The germline V and J ends were trimmed by 0 bases and 7 bases, with 10 bases remaining between them. The V gene's germline CDR1 is SGHDT and CDR2 YYEEEE. CDR3 in amino acids: CASSLGEEGTQYF. The CDR3, as DNA: TGTGCCAGCAGCTTGGGCGAAGAAGGGACCCAGTACTTC.

This chain joins TRBV2 and TRBJ1-1; the D is unclear. With 5 bases removed from V and 0 bases from J, the gap between germline ends came to 1 base. The CDR3 covers 11 residues. In germline, CDR1 is SNHLY, CDR2 FYNNEI. CDR3 protein: CASSMNTEAFF. In nucleotides, the CDR3 is TGTGCCAGCAGTATGAACACTGAAGCTTTCTTT. Full variable domain (remainder filled in from reference TRBV2 and TRBJ1-1): EPEVTQTPSHQVTQMGQEVILRCVPISNHLYFYWYRQILGQKVEFLVSFYNNEISEKSEIFDDQFSVERPDGSNFTLKIRSTKLEDSAMYFCASSMNTEAFFGQGTRLTVV.

The chain couples TRBV7-2 to TRBJ2-3; 8 positions match TRBD2. The ends lost 1 base at V and 4 bases at J; junction bases unmatched: 4. The CDR3 has 15 residues. Germline V lookup: CDR1 SGHTA, CDR2 FQGNSA. Here the CDR3 reads CASSLELAGSDTQYF. CDR3 nucleotide sequence: TGTGCCAGCAGCTTAGAGTTAGCGGGGTCAGATACGCAGTATTTT.

DNA for the CDR3: TGTGCCAGCAGCTTTGACAGGGCCGGGGGGAATGAGCAGTTCTTC. This encodes CASSFDRAGGNEQFF. The genes are TRBV7-2 and TRBJ2-1; D may match TRBD1 or TRBD2 (7 bases each). The CDR3 is 15 residues long. The germline V and J ends were trimmed by 3 bases and 7 bases, with 16 bases remaining between them. Germline V lookup: CDR1 SGHTA, CDR2 FQGNSA.

This clone was observed a single time. The chain employs TRBV2 and TRBJ2-2, with unresolved D. Germline V gene lookup returns CDR1 SNHLY and CDR2 FYNNEI. The CDR3 contains 13 residues. V lost 2 bases and J 7 bases, leaving 8 bases between the germline ends. In DNA form, the CDR3 reads TGTGCCAGCAGTGAACAGGCGCTCGGGGAGCTGTTTTTT. This sequence encodes CASSEQALGELFF.

This clone has just one count. The chain combines TRBV5-1 with TRBJ2-3, with a weak D call TRBD2 (6 bases). Trimming shortened V by 10 bases and J by 0 bases, and 18 bases separated the two germline ends. Germline V CDR1 and CDR2: SGHRS, YFSETQ. The CDR3 is 15 residues long. CDR3 sequence reads: CASIPEGESTDTQYF. DNA of the CDR3: TGCGCCTCTATTCCGGAGGGCGAGAGCACAGATACGCAGTATTTT.

This clone was recorded only once. The J gene is TRBJ1-2, the V gene TRBV5-5, with D unclear. The CDR3 is 14 residues long. With 0 bases removed from V and 4 bases from J, the gap between germline ends came to 10 bases. CDR1 SGHKS and CDR2 YYEKEE come from the germline V gene (reference sequence). The CDR3 coding sequence is TGTGCCAGCAGCTTGGCGGGCTTTCTCTATGGCTACACCTTC. This sequence encodes CASSLAGFLYGYTF.

The V call is TRBV1, the J call TRBJ2-1; the D call in the table, TRBD2, was not verified against the DNA. TRBV1 is labeled a pseudogene. The CDR3 extends over 16 amino acids. Here the CDR3 DNA reads TGCACCAGCAGCGGGACTAGCGGGAAGAAGTACAATGAGCAGTTCTTC. The encoded protein is CTSSGTSGKKYNEQFF.

The sample holds one count of this clone. The chain uses TRBV5-4 and TRBJ2-2; TRBD1 is a possible D gene (6 bases). V was trimmed by 2 bases and J by 4 bases, leaving 9 bases between them. The CDR3 loop spans 14 amino acids. The germline gives CDR1 SGHNT, CDR2 YYREEE (reference sequence). The CDR3 bases are TGTGCCAGCAGCTTCAGGGGCGCCACCGGGGAGCTGTTTTTT. Translation gives CASSFRGATGELFF.

This clone was seen only once. The chain combines TRBV9 with TRBJ2-7; D is ambiguous. The V end lost 1 base, the J end lost 5 bases, and 10 bases lay between the germline ends. The CDR3 covers 13 residues. CDR1 is SGDLS and CDR2 is YYNGEE in the germline V gene. CDR3 residues: CASSVTNSHEQYF. The CDR3 nucleotides are TGTGCCAGCAGCGTAACCAATAGCCACGAGCAGTACTTC.

The CDR3 DNA sequence: TGTGCCAGCAGCTCGTTAGGAGCGGGCACCGGGGAGCTGTTTTTT. It translates to CASSSLGAGTGELFF. The genes are TRBV5-4 and TRBJ2-2, with D perhaps TRBD2 (6 bases). CDR3 length: 15 amino acids. Germline-derived CDR1 and CDR2 are SGHNT and YYREEE (reference sequence). Trimming removed 3 bases from V and 4 bases from J, with 13 bases in between. The full variable domain, completed using reference TRBV5-4 and TRBJ2-2, is ETGVTQSPTHLIKTRGQQVTLRCSSQSGHNTVSWYQQALGQGPQFIFQYYREEENGRGNFPPRFSGLQFPNYSSELNVNALELDDSALYLCASSSLGAGTGELFFGEGSRLTVL.

This clone came up once. The rearrangement joins TRBV28 to TRBJ2-1; 9 bases are a match to TRBD1. The germline gives CDR1 MDHEN, CDR2 SYDVKM. CDR3 length: 17 residues. V lost 4 bases and J lost 6; bases outside the gene matches: 13. CDR3: CASSSPRGTGSFNEQFF. DNA for the CDR3: TGTGCCAGCAGTTCCCCCCGGGGGACAGGGAGTTTCAATGAGCAGTTCTTC.

This rearrangement joins TRBV6-5 to TRBJ1-1; 7 nucleotides match TRBD1. The CDR3 runs 16 residues. Trimming took 4 bases from V and 3 from J; bases not matched to a gene: 11. Germline V gives CDR1 MNHEY, CDR2 SVGAGI. The CDR3 region is CASSSRQGGRYTEAFF. In DNA form, the CDR3 reads TGTGCCAGCAGTTCTCGACAGGGAGGGAGATACACTGAAGCTTTCTTT.

The chain uses TRBV4-1 and TRBJ1-3; tentatively, D is TRBD1 (6 bases). Germline V gives CDR1 MGHRA, CDR2 YSYEKL. The CDR3 sequence is 14 residues long. V lost 2 bases and J 8 bases, leaving 13 bases between the germline ends. The CDR3 coding sequence is TGCGCCAGCAGCCAACTACAGGGTACCGACACCATATATTTT. Its protein product is CASSQLQGTDTIYF.

This clone was found once. V usage is TRBV27 and J usage is TRBJ2-1, with TRBD1 matching 7 bases. The CDR3 runs to 13 residues. V was clipped by 2 bases and J by 7 bases; unmatched bases: 2. Germline V lookup: CDR1 MNHEY, CDR2 SMNVEV (reference sequence). The CDR3 sequence is CASSLGTVNEQFF. CDR3 nucleotide sequence: TGTGCCAGCAGTTTAGGGACAGTAAATGAGCAGTTCTTC.

The chain has TRBV28 and TRBJ2-5, with D possibly matching TRBD1 (6 bases). TRBJ2-7 matches the DNA end more closely, so the J call is doubtful. The CDR3 totals 15 residues. Germline V CDR1 and CDR2: MDHEN, SYDVKM. This CDR3 reads CASSFGTGTRYEQYF. The DNA for the CDR3 is TGTGCCAGCAGTTTCGGCACAGGGACGAGGTACGAGCAGTACTTC.